Shown below are 10 T cell receptor beta chains from a single sample sequenced in a study of graft-versus-host responses after intestinal transplantation. This table comes from immunoSEQ multiplex PCR, and its TCRdb copy is limited to in-frame clones, with some not included. The sample has some 40,000 clones; over 75% are singletons. Sequencing used PBMCs, obtained 524 days after transplant. Receptors were obtained from a human patient who received an intestinal transplant, so some T cells may come from the graft donor.

The chain combines TRBV28 with TRBJ1-1; the D gene is possibly TRBD1 (5 bases). Between the trimmed V and J ends, which lost 6 bases and 1 base, there was a span of 15 bases. This CDR3 spans 15 amino acids. Germline CDR1 and CDR2: MDHEN and SYDVKM. In DNA, the CDR3 is TGTGCCAGCAGCCCACTTGGGGGGGGGAACACTGAAGCTTTCTTT. This gives the protein CASSPLGGGNTEAFF.

CDR3 sequence (DNA): TGTGCCAGCACCCTAGTATATGATGAGGGCTCCTACAATGAGCAGTTCTTC. Its protein is CASTLVYDEGSYNEQFF. The rearrangement uses TRBV2 and TRBJ2-1, with a weak D call TRBD2 (5 bases). V lost 7 bases and J 0 bases, leaving 19 bases between the germline ends. The CDR3 loop spans 17 amino acids. Germline CDR1 and CDR2: SNHLY and FYNNEI.

The V and J genes are TRBV9 and TRBJ2-3, with 7 bases that match TRBD2. Germline lookup yields CDR1 SGDLS and CDR2 YYNGEE. V dropped 0 bases and J dropped 7; count of bases not matched to a gene: 5. The CDR3 loop spans 14 amino acids. The chain's CDR3 is CASSVGEGRNTQYF. CDR3 bases: TGTGCCAGCAGCGTAGGGGAGGGCCGAAATACGCAGTATTTT.

Details on this clone: A junction end diverges from the germline sequence, so it may reflect a read error. The genes are TRBV18 and TRBJ1-3; D unresolved. The CDR3 contains 15 residues. Germline loops: CDR1 KGHSH, CDR2 LQKENI. CDR3 protein: CASSPRTVSANTIYF. CDR3 DNA sequence: TGTGCCAGCTCACCAAGAACAGTTTCTGCAAACACCATATATTTT.

The chain has TRBV2 and TRBJ2-2; D not certain. The CDR3 has 14 residues. CDR1 and CDR2 from the germline V gene are SNHLY and FYNNEI. V lost 4 bases, J lost 1 base, and 7 bases lay in between. CDR3 bases: TGTGCCAGCAGTGCGGACGGGAACACCGGGGAGCTGTTTTTT. It is translated as CASSADGNTGELFF.

This clone was recorded only once. The chain recombines TRBV4-1 with TRBJ2-7; the D gene is possibly TRBD2 (6 bases). There are 15 residues in the CDR3. V was cut by 1 base and J by 2 bases, with 12 bases left in between. The germline gives CDR1 MGHRA, CDR2 YSYEKL. In nucleotides, the CDR3 is TGCGCCAGCAGCCAAGGGGACTGGGGTACCTACGAGCAGTACTTC. It translates to CASSQGDWGTYEQYF.

The chain recombines TRBV7-9 with TRBJ2-3, with 7 bases identical to TRBD1. Trimming at V came to 4 bases and at J to 4 bases, leaving 8 bases not matched to a gene. Germline V gene sequence: CDR1 SEHNR, CDR2 FQNEAQ (reference sequence). The CDR3 is 15 amino acids. The CDR3 here is CASSSHSTGSDTQYF. CDR3 in DNA: TGTGCCAGCAGCTCACATTCGACAGGGTCAGATACGCAGTATTTT.

The genes are TRBV7-8 and TRBJ2-4; no definite D call. This CDR3 spans 12 amino acids. The germline V and J ends were trimmed by 5 bases and 7 bases, with 9 bases remaining between them. Germline-derived CDR1 and CDR2 are SGHVS and FQNEAQ. CDR3: CASSTGRNIQYF. CDR3 nucleotides: TGTGCCAGCAGCACGGGTAGGAACATTCAGTACTTC.

This sequence joins TRBV27 and TRBJ2-7; D ambiguous. Trimming shortened V by 2 bases and J by 6 bases, and 11 bases separated the two germline ends. The germline gives CDR1 MNHEY, CDR2 SMNVEV (reference sequence). This CDR3 spans 13 amino acids. CDR3 sequence reads: CASSLVSAREQYF. CDR3 in DNA: TGTGCCAGCAGTTTAGTCAGCGCCCGCGAGCAGTACTTC.

This clone was observed a single time. The chain couples TRBV4-1 to TRBJ2-5; no definite D call. CDR1 is MGHRA, CDR2 YSYEKL, per germline. The CDR3 length is 15 residues. The ends were cut back, 0 bases at V and 8 bases at J, with 16 bases in the middle. The CDR3 region is CASSQESPFEGTQYF. The CDR3 nucleotides read TGCGCCAGCAGCCAAGAGAGCCCCTTCGAAGGAACCCAGTACTTC.